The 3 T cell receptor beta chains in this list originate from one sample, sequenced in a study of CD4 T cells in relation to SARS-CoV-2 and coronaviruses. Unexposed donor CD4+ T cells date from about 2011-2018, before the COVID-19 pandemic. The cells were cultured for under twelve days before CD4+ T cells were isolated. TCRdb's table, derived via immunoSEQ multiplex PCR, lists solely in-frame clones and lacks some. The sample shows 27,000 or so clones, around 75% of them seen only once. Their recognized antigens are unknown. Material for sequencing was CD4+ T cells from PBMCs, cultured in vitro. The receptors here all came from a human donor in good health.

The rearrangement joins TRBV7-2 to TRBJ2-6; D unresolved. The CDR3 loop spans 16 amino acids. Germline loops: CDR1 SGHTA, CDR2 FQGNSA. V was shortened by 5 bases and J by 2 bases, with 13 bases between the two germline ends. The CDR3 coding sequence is TGTGCCAGCAGCCCACTTTGGGCAGCTGGGGCCAACGTCCTGACTTTC. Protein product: CASSPLWAAGANVLTF.

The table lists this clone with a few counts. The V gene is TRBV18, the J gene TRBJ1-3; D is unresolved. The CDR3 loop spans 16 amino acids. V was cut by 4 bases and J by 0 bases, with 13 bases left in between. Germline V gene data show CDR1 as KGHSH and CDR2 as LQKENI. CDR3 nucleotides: TGTGCCAGCTCACGAGGCGACGGAAACTCTGGAAACACCATATATTTT. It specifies CASSRGDGNSGNTIYF.

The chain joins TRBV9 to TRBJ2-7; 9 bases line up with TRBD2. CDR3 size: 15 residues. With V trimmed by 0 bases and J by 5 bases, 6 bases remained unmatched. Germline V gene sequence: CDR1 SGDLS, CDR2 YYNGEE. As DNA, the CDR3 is TGTGCCAGCAGCGTAGATCTGCGGGGGGGTGACGAGCAGTACTTC. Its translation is CASSVDLRGGDEQYF.